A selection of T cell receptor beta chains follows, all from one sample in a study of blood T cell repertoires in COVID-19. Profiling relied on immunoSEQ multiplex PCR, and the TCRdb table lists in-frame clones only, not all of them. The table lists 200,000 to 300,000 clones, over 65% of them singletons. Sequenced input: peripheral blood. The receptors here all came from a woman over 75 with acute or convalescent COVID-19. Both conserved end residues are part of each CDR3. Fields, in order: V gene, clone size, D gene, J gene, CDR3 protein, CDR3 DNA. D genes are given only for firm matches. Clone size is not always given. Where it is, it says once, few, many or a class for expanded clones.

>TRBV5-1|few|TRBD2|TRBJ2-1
CASAAGQLAGGSDEQFF
TGCGCCAGCGCCGCGGGGCAACTAGCGGGAGGGTCTGATGAGCAGTTCTTC
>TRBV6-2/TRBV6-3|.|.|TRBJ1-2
CASSLPTGPNYGYTF
TGTGCCAGCAGCTTACCTACAGGGCCCAACTATGGCTACACCTTC
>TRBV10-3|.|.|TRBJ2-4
CAISVGLGGAENIQYF
TGTGCCATCAGTGTAGGGCTTGGGGGCGCGGAAAACATTCAGTACTTC
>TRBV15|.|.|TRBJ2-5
CATSRPSGETQYF
TGTGCCACCAGCAGACCCTCGGGGGAGACCCAGTACTTC
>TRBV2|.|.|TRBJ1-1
CASCRLMNTEAFF
TGTGCCTCCTGTCGACTGATGAACACTGAAGCTTTCTTT
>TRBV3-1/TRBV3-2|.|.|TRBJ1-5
CASGLTGSQPQHF
TGTGCCAGCGGTTTAACAGGGAGTCAGCCCCAGCATTTT
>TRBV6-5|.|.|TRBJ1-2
CASSYEPGGLYGYTF
TGTGCCAGCAGTTACGAGCCCGGTGGGCTATATGGCTACACCTTC
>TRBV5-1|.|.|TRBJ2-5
CASSPGQLETQYF
TGCGCCAGCAGCCCCGGACAGCTAGAGACCCAGTACTTC
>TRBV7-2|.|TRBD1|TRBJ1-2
CASSFATGRPSRNYGYTF
TGTGCCAGCAGCTTTGCGACAGGGAGGCCTTCGAGAAACTATGGCTACACCTTC
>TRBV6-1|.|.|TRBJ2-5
CASSEEWVRDTETQYF
TGTGCCAGCAGTGAAGAATGGGTCAGGGACACAGAGACCCAGTACTTC
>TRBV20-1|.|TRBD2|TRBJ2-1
CSASPSGRARNEQFF
TGCAGTGCTAGTCCTAGCGGGAGGGCGAGGAATGAGCAGTTCTTC
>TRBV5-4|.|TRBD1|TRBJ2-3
CASSPSPGTGNADTQYF
TGTGCCAGCAGTCCCAGTCCCGGGACAGGGAACGCAGATACGCAGTATTTT
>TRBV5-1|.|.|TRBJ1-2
CASSLSGEYYGYTF
TGCGCCAGCAGCTTGTCGGGGGAATACTATGGCTACACCTTC
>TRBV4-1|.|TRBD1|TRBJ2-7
CASTTTGDSYEQYF
TGCGCCAGCACTACTACAGGGGACTCCTACGAGCAGTACTTC
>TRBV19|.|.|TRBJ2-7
CASSPTRTTYYEQYF
TGTGCCAGTAGCCCCACCCGGACTACTTACTACGAGCAGTACTTC
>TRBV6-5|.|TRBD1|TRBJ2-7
CASSYSDRAREQYF
TGTGCCAGCAGTTACTCGGACAGGGCTCGCGAGCAGTACTTC
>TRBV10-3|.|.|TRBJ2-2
CAISERVTRENTGELFF
TGTGCCATCAGTGAAAGAGTGACAAGAGAGAACACCGGGGAGCTGTTTTTT
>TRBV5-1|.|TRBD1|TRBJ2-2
CASSRSGTGGTGELFF
TGCGCCAGCAGCAGGTCCGGGACAGGGGGCACCGGGGAGCTGTTTTTT
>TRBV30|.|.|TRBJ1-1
CAWSVLGMNTEAFF
TGTGCCTGGAGTGTACTAGGAATGAACACTGAAGCTTTCTTT
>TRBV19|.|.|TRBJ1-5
CAASSGGYQPQHF
TGTGCCGCAAGCAGCGGGGGGTACCAGCCCCAGCATTTT